This T cell receptor beta chain derives from a study of cytomegalovirus exposure and HLA in healthy donors. V was clipped by 5 bases and J by 4 bases, with 21 bases between them. The V gene's germline CDR1 is MDHEN and CDR2 SYDVKM. The CDR3 totals 16 residues. A remark on this clone: Its antigen is still unknown.

Overall study results and limits: A later analysis appeared to link common viral pathogens to several of the most significant clusters. According to an earlier analysis, most TCR beta V segments yielded productive rearrangements about 90% or about 30% of the time. A later analysis reportedly found fewer N-insertions in an Asian-associated ancestry cluster than the roughly 730-donor mean.

Primers: 60 Vbeta forward and 13 Jbeta reverse. Profiling relied on immunoSEQ multiplex PCR, and the TCRdb table lists in-frame clones only, not all of them. This table holds tens of thousands of clones. Sequenced: PBMCs. The TCR sequence derives from a man aged 25 to 40 in good health and CMV-seronegative. The gene calls are TRBV28 and TRBJ2-7; D possibly corresponds to TRBD1 (7 bases). CDR3 residues: CASSPHWQGGLYEQYF. In nucleotides, the CDR3 is TGTGCCAGCAGTCCCCACTGGCAGGGGGGCCTGTACGAGCAGTACTTC.